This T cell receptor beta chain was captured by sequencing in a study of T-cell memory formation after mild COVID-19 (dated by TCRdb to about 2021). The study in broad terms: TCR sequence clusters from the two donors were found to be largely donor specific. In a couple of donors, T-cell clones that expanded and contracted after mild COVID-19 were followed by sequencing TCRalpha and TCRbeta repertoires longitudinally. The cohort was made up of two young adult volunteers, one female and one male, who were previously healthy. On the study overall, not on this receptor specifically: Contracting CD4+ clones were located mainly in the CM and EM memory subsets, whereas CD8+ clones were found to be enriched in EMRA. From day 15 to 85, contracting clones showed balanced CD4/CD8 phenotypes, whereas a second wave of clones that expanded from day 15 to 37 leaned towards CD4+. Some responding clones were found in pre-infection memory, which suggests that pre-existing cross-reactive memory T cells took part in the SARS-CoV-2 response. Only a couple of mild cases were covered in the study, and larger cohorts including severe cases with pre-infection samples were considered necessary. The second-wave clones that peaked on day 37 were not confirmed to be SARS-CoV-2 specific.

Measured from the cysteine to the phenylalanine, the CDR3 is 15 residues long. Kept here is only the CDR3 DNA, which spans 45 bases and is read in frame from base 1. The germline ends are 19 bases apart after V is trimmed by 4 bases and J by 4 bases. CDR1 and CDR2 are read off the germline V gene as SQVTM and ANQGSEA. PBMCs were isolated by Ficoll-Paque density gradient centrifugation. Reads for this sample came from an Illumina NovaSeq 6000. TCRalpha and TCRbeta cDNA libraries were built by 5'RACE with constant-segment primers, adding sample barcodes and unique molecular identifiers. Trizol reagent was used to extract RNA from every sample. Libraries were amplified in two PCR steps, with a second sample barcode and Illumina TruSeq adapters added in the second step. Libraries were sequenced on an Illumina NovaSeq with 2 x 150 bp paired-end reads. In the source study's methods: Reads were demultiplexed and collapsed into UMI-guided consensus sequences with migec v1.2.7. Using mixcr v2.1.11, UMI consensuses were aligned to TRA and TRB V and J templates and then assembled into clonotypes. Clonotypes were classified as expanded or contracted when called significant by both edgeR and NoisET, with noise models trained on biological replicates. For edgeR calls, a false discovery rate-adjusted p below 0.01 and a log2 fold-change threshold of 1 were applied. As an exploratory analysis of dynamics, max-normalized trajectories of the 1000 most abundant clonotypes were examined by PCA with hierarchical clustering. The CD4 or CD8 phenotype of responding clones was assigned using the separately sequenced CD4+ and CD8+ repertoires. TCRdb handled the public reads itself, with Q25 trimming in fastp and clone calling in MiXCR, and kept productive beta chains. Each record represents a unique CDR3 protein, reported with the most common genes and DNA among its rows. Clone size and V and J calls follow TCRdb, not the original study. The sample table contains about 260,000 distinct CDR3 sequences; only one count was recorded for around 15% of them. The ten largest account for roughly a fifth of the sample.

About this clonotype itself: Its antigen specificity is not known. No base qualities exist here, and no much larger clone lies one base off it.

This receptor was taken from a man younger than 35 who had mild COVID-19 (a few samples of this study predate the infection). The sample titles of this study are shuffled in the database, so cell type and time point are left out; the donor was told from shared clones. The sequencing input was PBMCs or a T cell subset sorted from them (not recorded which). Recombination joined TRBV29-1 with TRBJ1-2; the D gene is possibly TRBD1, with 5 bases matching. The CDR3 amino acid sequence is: CSVVVASRVGYGYTF. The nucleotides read TGCAGCGTTGTGGTTGCCTCCAGGGTGGGCTATGGCTACACCTTC.